This T cell receptor beta chain is drawn from a study of T cells after yellow fever vaccination. Broader study findings: In post-booster samples, most primary-vaccination clones reappeared (approximately 95% CD4, roughly 89% CD8). One caveat is that FACS-sorted repertoires could contain abundant clonotypes contaminating from the bulk population. Clonotypes appearing in both CD4 and CD8 compartments existed, and their share was small.

Trimming at V came to 0 bases and at J to 8 bases, leaving 7 bases not matched to a gene. Germline lookup yields CDR1 SGHRS and CDR2 YFSETQ. The CDR3 consists of 15 residues. This clonotype turned up a few times. Its antigen is undetermined. Synthesis of TCR cDNA relied on 5'RACE template switching, which attached a universal primer site and UMIs. From the 5' RACE reads, TCRdb called clonotypes with MiXCR, one entry per CDR3 protein. The data contain a few hundred thousand distinct CDR3 sequences, over 3.5% of them singletons. The sample here was PBMCs, taken 15 days after the yellow fever booster vaccination. This clonotype was sampled from a man younger than 30 who received the YFV17D yellow fever vaccine. This sequence joins TRBV5-1 and TRBJ1-2; 10 bases are shared with TRBD1. Here the CDR3 DNA reads TGCGCCAGCAGCTTGGACGTCGGGACAGGGGTCGGCTACACCTTC. Protein product: CASSLDVGTGVGYTF.